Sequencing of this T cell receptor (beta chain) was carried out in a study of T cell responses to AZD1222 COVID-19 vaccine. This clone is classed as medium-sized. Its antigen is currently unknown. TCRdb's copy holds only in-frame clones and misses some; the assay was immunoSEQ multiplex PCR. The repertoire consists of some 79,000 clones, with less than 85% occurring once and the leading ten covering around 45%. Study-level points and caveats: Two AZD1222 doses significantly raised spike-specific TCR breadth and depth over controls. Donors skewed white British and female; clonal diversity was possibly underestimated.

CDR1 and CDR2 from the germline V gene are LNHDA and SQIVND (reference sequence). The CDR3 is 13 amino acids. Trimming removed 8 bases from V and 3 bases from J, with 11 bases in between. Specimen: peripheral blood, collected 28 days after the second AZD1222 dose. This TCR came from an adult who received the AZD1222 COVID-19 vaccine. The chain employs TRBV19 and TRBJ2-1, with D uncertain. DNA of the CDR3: TGTGCCAGTGGCCCGGATAACTACAATGAGCAGTTCTTC. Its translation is CASGPDNYNEQFF.